These 18 T cell receptor beta chains were all obtained from the same sample, sequenced in a study of control samples from healthy donors and cancer patients. TCRdb keeps only in-frame clones here, not all; method: immunoSEQ multiplex PCR. This sample has approximately 130,000 clones, with just under 90% found just once. The sequencing input was blood. Receptors were obtained from a man younger than 40 in good health.

This chain links TRBV25-1 with TRBJ1-5, with D possibly matching TRBD1 (6 bases). The CDR3 consists of 14 residues. V gave up 2 bases and J gave up 4 bases, with 9 bases separating them. Germline V lookup: CDR1 MGHDK, CDR2 SYGVNS. CDR3 loop: CASSEGTPNQPQHF. The CDR3 DNA sequence: TGTGCCAGCAGTGAAGGGACACCTAATCAGCCCCAGCATTTT.

The J gene is TRBJ1-1, the V gene TRBV11-3; 8 nucleotides agree with TRBD1. The V and J ends lost 5 bases and 3 bases, in that order; junction bases with no gene match: 2. Germline CDR1 is SGHNT and CDR2 is YENEEA. The CDR3 extends over 13 amino acids. This CDR3 reads CASSIQGDTEAFF. The CDR3 region has the DNA TGTGCCAGCAGCATACAGGGGGACACTGAAGCTTTCTTT.

This sequence joins TRBV3-1 (or the pseudogene TRBV3-2) and TRBJ2-5, with D possibly TRBD2 on 5 matching bases. The germline CDR1 and CDR2 sequences are LGHDT and YNNKEL (reference sequence). This CDR3 contains 14 residues. The V end was cut by 3 bases, the J end by 5 bases, with 13 bases between. The CDR3 loop is CASSQRESGETQYF. CDR3 in DNA: TGTGCCAGCAGCCAGAGGGAAAGCGGCGAGACCCAGTACTTC.

This clone was counted a single time. This sequence joins TRBV18 and TRBJ1-3; D remains ambiguous. The CDR3 contains 17 residues. Per germline, CDR1 KGHSH and CDR2 LQKENI. V was cut by 0 bases and J by 1 base, with 13 bases left in between. This CDR3 is CASSPPVGQESGNTIYF. CDR3 nucleotides: TGTGCCAGCTCACCACCTGTCGGGCAGGAGTCTGGAAACACCATATATTTT. The variable domain in full, with the rest retrieved from reference TRBV18 and TRBJ1-3, is NAGVMQNPRHLVRRRGQEARLRCSPMKGHSHVYWYRQLPEEGLKFMVYLQKENIIDESGMPKERFSAEFPKEGPSILRIQQVVRGDSAAYFCASSPPVGQESGNTIYFGEGSWLTVV.

The rearrangement uses TRBV5-4 and TRBJ2-3; the match to TRBD1 covers 8 bases. Germline V gene data show CDR1 as SGHNT and CDR2 as YYREEE (reference sequence). V gave up 3 bases and J gave up 2 bases; unmatched junction bases: 2. The CDR3 consists of 14 residues. DNA for the CDR3: TGTGCCAGCAGCTGGGACAGGACCACAGATACGCAGTATTTT. Amino acids: CASSWDRTTDTQYF.

CDR3 residues: CASSWGQPNTEAFF. The CDR3 DNA reads as TGCGCCAGCAGCTGGGGACAGCCGAACACTGAAGCTTTCTTT. The chain combines TRBV5-1 with TRBJ1-1; 7 positions match TRBD1. This CDR3 comprises 14 residues. In germline, CDR1 is SGHRS, CDR2 YFSETQ. The V gene end was trimmed by 3 bases and the J gene end by 1 base; junction bases not matched to a gene: 3. Combining the CDR3 with reference TRBV5-1 and TRBJ1-1 gives the whole variable domain KAGVTQTPRYLIKTRGQQVTLSCSPISGHRSVSWYQQTPGQGLQFLFEYFSETQRNKGNFPGRFSGRQFSNSRSEMNVSTLELGDSALYLCASSWGQPNTEAFFGQGTRLTVV.

This clone was seen more than once but under ten times. The chain is built from TRBV10-3 and TRBJ2-5; 9 bases fit TRBD1. V was clipped by 6 bases and J by 1 base; unmatched bases: 6. The CDR3 is 15 residues long. The germline V gene has CDR1 ENHRY and CDR2 SYGVKD. The CDR3 is CAIRAGTGSQETQYF. The CDR3 nucleotides are TGTGCCATCAGAGCCGGGACAGGGTCCCAAGAGACCCAGTACTTC.

The chain combines TRBV11-3 with TRBJ1-1, with no clear D. The CDR3 has 15 residues. CDR1 and CDR2 from the germline V gene are SGHNT and YENEEA. V was cut by 1 base and J by 3 bases, with 12 bases left in between. CDR3 sequence (DNA): TGTGCCAGCAGCTTAGGACGTCCCAGTCACACTGAAGCTTTCTTT. Protein: CASSLGRPSHTEAFF.

The chain carries TRBV5-5 and TRBJ1-3; D call uncertain. V lost 3 bases and J lost 0, with 10 bases in between. Germline values: CDR1 SGHKS, CDR2 YYEKEE (reference sequence). The CDR3 has 15 amino acids. The DNA of the CDR3 is TGTGCCAGCAGCTGGGTCGGGTTCTCTGGAAACACCATATATTTT. It specifies CASSWVGFSGNTIYF.

This clone was counted a single time. This chain uses TRBV5-4 with TRBJ2-1; no definite D call. The CDR3 is made up of 13 amino acids. Germline V lookup: CDR1 SGHNT, CDR2 YYREEE (reference sequence). Deletions cut 0 bases from V and 4 bases from J, with 5 bases between. The CDR3 here is CASSLGKYNEQFF. The CDR3 DNA follows: TGTGCCAGCAGCTTGGGGAAATACAATGAGCAGTTCTTC.

The rearrangement uses TRBV27 and TRBJ1-1, with D hard to call. Trimming took 3 bases from V and 4 from J, leaving 12 bases between them. Germline lookup yields CDR1 MNHEY and CDR2 SMNVEV (reference sequence). This CDR3 spans 14 amino acids. The CDR3 reads CASSFALESTEAFF. CDR3 in DNA: TGTGCCAGCAGTTTCGCCCTGGAGTCCACTGAAGCTTTCTTT.

The chain employs TRBV30 and TRBJ1-4; 8 bases map to TRBD1. J gave up 8 bases and V 8 bases, and 13 bases lay outside the gene matches. This CDR3 is built from 14 residues. Looked up from germline, CDR1 is GTSNPN and CDR2 is SVGIG (reference sequence). CDR3 nucleotides: TGTGCCGGTCAACCCAGGGGGCTCGGGGAAAAACTGTTTTTT. This translates into CAGQPRGLGEKLFF.

The rearrangement links TRBV30 to TRBJ1-5, with a possible D match to TRBD1 (6 bases). Germline-derived CDR1 and CDR2 are GTSNPN and SVGIG (reference sequence). Deletions cut 2 bases from V and 4 bases from J, with 12 bases between. This CDR3 region has 14 residues. The CDR3 DNA is TGTGCCTGGAGTCCCGGGACAAGTAATCAGCCCCAGCATTTT. Residues: CAWSPGTSNQPQHF.

The chain is built from TRBV19 and TRBJ1-4, with D perhaps matching TRBD1 (5 bases). Germline assignment: CDR1 LNHDA and CDR2 SQIVND (reference sequence). V shed 11 bases and J shed 6 bases, with 22 bases lying between them. CDR3 size: 15 residues. In nucleotides, the CDR3 is TGTGCCTCGGCTCCCACGACAGAGCTTTATGAAAAACTGTTTTTT. This sequence encodes CASAPTTELYEKLFF.

The rearrangement joins TRBV7-9 to TRBJ1-2; D unclear. Trimming cost V 1 base and J 8 bases, with 8 bases left between them. CDR1 is SEHNR, CDR2 FQNEAQ, per germline (reference sequence). The CDR3 totals 12 residues. The CDR3 DNA follows: TGTGCCAGCAGCTTAGAAGGAGGGGGCTACACCTTC. The encoded protein is CASSLEGGGYTF. Full variable domain (rest looked up from reference TRBV7-9 and TRBJ1-2): DTGVSQNPRHKITKRGQNVTFRCDPISEHNRLYWYRQTLGQGPEFLTYFQNEAQLEKSRLLSDRFSAERPKGSFSTLEIQRTEQGDSAMYLCASSLEGGGYTFGSGTRLTVV.

The V and J genes are TRBV5-1 and TRBJ2-1; D may be TRBD1 (5 bases). V was cut by 0 bases and J by 0 bases, with 10 bases left in between. The CDR3 extends over 16 amino acids. Germline-derived CDR1 and CDR2 are SGHRS and YFSETQ. The CDR3 sequence is CASSLGGDLSYNEQFF. The CDR3 DNA reads as TGCGCCAGCAGCTTGGGGGGCGACCTCTCCTACAATGAGCAGTTCTTC.

J is TRBJ2-1 and V is TRBV19; 12 bases align to TRBD1. The CDR3 is 14 residues long. Germline lookup yields CDR1 LNHDA and CDR2 SQIVND (reference sequence). The J segment lost 9 bases and the V segment lost 10 bases, leaving 10 bases of the junction unmatched. The CDR3 DNA sequence: TGTGCCACCCTAGAGGGGACAGGGGGCACTGAGCAGTTCTTC. Protein sequence: CATLEGTGGTEQFF.

This sequence joins TRBV9 and TRBJ1-3; D unresolved. CDR3 length: 13 residues. V gave up 4 bases and J gave up 2 bases, with 7 bases separating them. CDR1 and CDR2 from the germline V gene are SGDLS and YYNGEE. CDR3 amino acids: CASSPEPGNTIYF. DNA of the CDR3: TGTGCCAGCAGCCCGGAACCTGGAAACACCATATATTTT.